Presented here are 9 T cell receptor beta chains from one specimen sequenced in a study of regulatory T cells in long-lasting Graves disease. HTBI primers from iRepertoire and Arm-PCR of CDR3 regions yielded the TCR beta libraries. MiXCR, applied by TCRdb to the multiplex PCR reads, yields one record per CDR3 protein. Of approximately 310,000 distinct CDR3 sequences in the sample, over 15% were seen once. Time point indicated: newly diagnosed GD, antithyroid drugs for less than 3 months. The authors made the TCR library using RNA they extracted from PBMCs. Sequenced here: peripheral blood mononuclear cells (PBMCs), sampled at new diagnosis, from a patient treated with antithyroid drugs. These receptor sequences come from a female donor with Graves disease.

This chain connects TRBV2 to TRBJ2-3; D call uncertain. This CDR3 has 14 amino acids. CDR1 and CDR2 (germline): SNHLY, FYNNEI. Trimming removed 8 bases at V and 2 bases at J, with 14 bases between. The DNA for the CDR3 is TGTGCCAGCCGGGCACCGATCGTCACAGATACGCAGTATTTT. It is translated as CASRAPIVTDTQYF.

In the case of this clonotype: Being one base from a much bigger clone, this may be a read error. The chain is built from TRBV6-2 or TRBV6-3 and TRBJ2-5, with 7 positions matching TRBD1. Per germline, CDR1 MNHEY and CDR2 SVGEGT. The CDR3 is 15 residues long. With V trimmed by 0 bases and J by 7 bases, 8 bases remained unmatched. Here the CDR3 reads CASSYSGQREGTQYF. CDR3 in DNA: TGTGCCAGCAGTTACTCGGGACAGCGAGAAGGGACCCAGTACTTC.

The chain is built from TRBV2 and TRBJ2-3; 12 nucleotides match TRBD2. J lost 2 bases, V lost 6 bases, and 3 bases had no gene match. This CDR3 has 15 amino acids. The germline V gene encodes CDR1 SNHLY and CDR2 FYNNEI. CDR3 amino acids: CASSGTSGFTDTQYF. The CDR3, as DNA: TGTGCCAGCAGCGGGACTAGCGGGTTCACAGATACGCAGTATTTT. Filled out from reference TRBV2 and TRBJ2-3, the complete variable domain reads EPEVTQTPSHQVTQMGQEVILRCVPISNHLYFYWYRQILGQKVEFLVSFYNNEISEKSEIFDDQFSVERPDGSNFTLKIRSTKLEDSAMYFCASSGTSGFTDTQYFGPGTRLTVL.

This clonotype has ten or more counts. The chain carries TRBV14 and TRBJ2-1, with a possible D match to TRBD1 (6 bases). CDR1 SGHDN and CDR2 FVKESK come from the germline V gene. CDR3 length: 17 residues. The germline V and J ends were trimmed by 1 base and 1 base, with 14 bases remaining between them. CDR3 protein: CASSQVRTATSYNEQFF. In DNA form, the CDR3 reads TGTGCCAGCAGCCAAGTGCGGACAGCCACGTCCTACAATGAGCAGTTCTTC. Together with reference TRBV14 and TRBJ2-1, the CDR3 gives the full variable domain: EAGVTQFPSHSVIEKGQTVTLRCDPISGHDNLYWYRRVMGKEIKFLLHFVKESKQDESGMPNNRFLAERTGGTYSTLKVQPAELEDSGVYFCASSQVRTATSYNEQFFGPGTRLTVL.

V usage is TRBV4-1 and J usage is TRBJ1-2; TRBD1 matches at 9 bases. Trimming took 2 bases from V and 7 from J; bases not matched to a gene: 11. CDR3 size: 16 residues. Germline V CDR1 and CDR2: MGHRA, YSYEKL. CDR3 DNA: TGCGCCAGCAGCCAAAATGATCTACAGGGGGCGGGTGGCTACACCTTC. Protein: CASSQNDLQGAGGYTF.

This clonotype has more than one count but fewer than ten. The rearrangement joins TRBV6-1 to TRBJ2-5; D uncertain. Germline loops: CDR1 MNHNS, CDR2 SASEGT. The CDR3 is made up of 14 amino acids. Trimming took off 6 bases at V and 3 bases at J, with 14 bases between the two ends. The CDR3 region is CASSPIRAEETQYF. The CDR3 DNA is TGTGCCAGCAGCCCTATCCGGGCAGAAGAGACCCAGTACTTC.

This clonotype was found many times. The J gene is TRBJ2-3, the V gene TRBV2; D unresolved. This CDR3 region has 13 residues. Trimming took 3 bases from V and 5 from J, leaving 9 bases between them. The germline CDR1 and CDR2 sequences are SNHLY and FYNNEI. The DNA for the CDR3 is TGTGCCAGCAGTGACCCCGGTCTAGATACGCAGTATTTT. It codes for CASSDPGLDTQYF.

The chain recombines TRBV28 with TRBJ1-2; TRBD1 matches at 9 bases. The CDR3 is 16 amino acids. J gave up 5 bases and V 6 bases, and 13 bases lay outside the gene matches. Germline V lookup: CDR1 MDHEN, CDR2 SYDVKM. In DNA, the CDR3 is TGTGCCAGCAGCCTCACTCGGCCGACAGGGGGATATGGCTACACCTTC. Translation: CASSLTRPTGGYGYTF.

V gene TRBV7-9 combines with J gene TRBJ1-2; D gene ambiguous. The CDR3 is 12 residues long. Trimming pared 8 bases from V and 7 bases from J, leaving 14 bases between. Germline-derived CDR1 and CDR2 are SEHNR and FQNEAQ (reference sequence). CDR3 coding DNA: TGTGCCAGCCGCCAGTGGGTGGCTGGCTACACCTTC. Protein product: CASRQWVAGYTF.